A single sample is the source of the 26 T cell receptor beta chains below, sequenced in a study of T cell clonality in common variable immunodeficiency. Generated by immunoSEQ multiplex PCR, the TCRdb table keeps only in-frame clones and is missing some. The sample presents about 37,000 clones, none singletons. The sample taken for sequencing was peripheral blood mononuclear cells. The receptor set was obtained from a person aged 18 to 70 in good health.

In this sample, this clone turned up a few times. With the read ending 3 residues before the CDR3 end, the germline J gene is used to fill in that end. Other DNA sequences in this sample translate to the same CDR3. The V gene is TRBV7-2, the J gene TRBJ2-7, with 7 positions matching TRBD2. CDR3 length: 15 residues. CDR1 is SGHTA and CDR2 is FQGNSA in the germline V gene. J gave up 3 bases and V 5 bases, and 10 bases lay outside the gene matches. Partial CDR3 DNA: TGTGCCAGCAGCCTGACCAGCGGGATCAACTACGAG. Translating gives CASSLTSGINYE. The whole CDR3 protein reads CASSLTSGINYEQYF.

There are many counts of this clone. The read gets to within 3 residues of the CDR3 end, and the germline J gene fills in the rest. This chain connects TRBV7-2 to TRBJ2-3; TRBD1 matches at 8 bases. The CDR3 has 13 residues. The V gene's germline CDR1 is SGHTA and CDR2 FQGNSA. The sequenced part of the CDR3 DNA is TGTGCCAGCAGCTTATATGGGGACAGGACG. Protein sequence: CASSLYGDRT. The CDR3 as a whole reads CASSLYGDRTQYF. The full variable domain, its missing parts supplied by reference TRBV7-2 and TRBJ2-3, is GAGVSQSPSNKVTEKGKDVELRCDPISGHTALYWYRQSLGQGLEFLIYFQGNSAPDKSGLPSDRFSAERTGGSVSTLTIQRTQQEDSAVYLCASSLYGDRTQYFGPGTRLTVL.

This clone was found many times. The DNA ends 3 residues before the CDR3 does, and the rest of the CDR3 is filled in from the germline J gene. The chain is built from TRBV20-1 and TRBJ2-7; tentatively, D is TRBD1 (6 bases). Germline CDR1 and CDR2: DFQATT and SNEGSKA (reference sequence). V lost 0 bases and J lost 2, with 14 bases in between. This CDR3 contains 15 residues. The CDR3 bases that were read are TGCAGTGCTAGAGATTACAGGGCCTCAACCTACGAG. As protein: CSARDYRASTYE. Given in full, the CDR3 is CSARDYRASTYEQYF.

This clone was seen repeatedly, ten times or more. The CDR3 end lies 3 residues beyond the end of the read and is filled in from the germline J gene. The chain recombines TRBV5-1 with TRBJ2-7, with D unclear. V lost 4 bases and J 2 bases, leaving 10 bases between the germline ends. The CDR3 spans 13 residues. Germline loops: CDR1 SGHRS, CDR2 YFSETQ. CDR3 DNA (partial): TGCGCCAGCAGCCCGGCGGAAACCTACGAG. It yields the protein CASSPAETYE. The whole CDR3 sequence reads CASSPAETYEQYF. The full variable domain, completed using reference TRBV5-1 and TRBJ2-7, is KAGVTQTPRYLIKTRGQQVTLSCSPISGHRSVSWYQQTPGQGLQFLFEYFSETQRNKGNFPGRFSGRQFSNSRSEMNVSTLELGDSALYLCASSPAETYEQYFGPGTRLTVT.

This clone was counted at least ten times. The DNA ends 3 residues before the CDR3 does, and the rest of the CDR3 is filled in from the germline J gene. The chain uses TRBV5-8 and TRBJ2-7; TRBD1 agrees at 8 bases. This CDR3 comprises 14 residues. V lost 4 bases and J lost 2; bases outside the gene matches: 5. Per germline, CDR1 SGHTS and CDR2 YDEGEE. CDR3 DNA (partial): TGTGCCAGCAGCCGAGGGACAGGACCCTACGAG. Amino acids: CASSRGTGPYE. The complete CDR3 reads CASSRGTGPYEQYF.

This clone was recorded at least ten times. CDR3 DNA (partial): TGCGCCAGCAGCCCTCAGACAGGGATCGATGAG. Translating gives CASSPQTGIDE. In full, the CDR3 reads CASSPQTGIDEQFF. The V gene is TRBV5-1, the J gene TRBJ2-1; 7 positions match TRBD1. The read terminates 3 residues ahead of where the CDR3 ends, so the germline J gene completes it. CDR3 length: 14 amino acids. The ends lost 4 bases at V and 8 bases at J; junction bases unmatched: 9. Germline V gene data show CDR1 as SGHRS and CDR2 as YFSETQ.

This clone was observed a handful of times. With the read ending 3 residues before the CDR3 end, the germline J gene is used to fill in that end. The chain has TRBV2 and TRBJ1-5; 8 bases map to TRBD1. J was trimmed by 3 bases and V by 8 bases; bases with no gene match: 6. The CDR3 sequence is 14 residues long. Germline-derived CDR1 and CDR2 are SNHLY and FYNNEI. This chain's CDR3 is CASGAGGINQPQHF. The sequenced CDR3 bases are TGTGCCAGCGGGGCAGGGGGCATCAATCAGCCC. The variable domain in full, completed from reference TRBV2 and TRBJ1-5, reads EPEVTQTPSHQVTQMGQEVILRCVPISNHLYFYWYRQILGQKVEFLVSFYNNEISEKSEIFDDQFSVERPDGSNFTLKIRSTKLEDSAMYFCASGAGGINQPQHFGDGTRLSIL.

This clone came up many times. With the read ending 3 residues before the CDR3 end, the germline J gene is used to fill in that end. The chain combines TRBV5-8 with TRBJ1-5; TRBD1 aligns across 8 bases. Germline loops: CDR1 SGHTS, CDR2 YDEGEE. The CDR3 loop spans 14 amino acids. Trimming took 5 bases from V and 5 from J; bases not matched to a gene: 6. This CDR3 is CASRYRTGHQPQHF. Partial CDR3 DNA: TGTGCCAGCAGATACCGGACAGGGCATCAGCCC.

This clone was detected ten times or more. The CDR3 extends 3 residues past the end of the read, so its final part is completed from the germline J gene. The V gene is TRBV20-1, the J gene TRBJ2-2; 14 bases line up with TRBD2. The CDR3 length is 18 residues. CDR1 DFQATT and CDR2 SNEGSKA come from the germline V gene (reference sequence). The junction had 10 bases not matched to a gene; V was cut back by 5 bases and J by 2 bases. The CDR3 reads CSAHSLTSGGENTGELFF. Partial CDR3 DNA: TGCAGTGCTCATAGTTTGACTAGCGGGGGGGAAAACACCGGGGAG.

In this sample, this clone turned up many times. The DNA ends 3 residues before the CDR3 does, and the rest of the CDR3 is filled in from the germline J gene. This sequence joins TRBV5-1 and TRBJ1-2, with TRBD1 as a possible D gene (6 bases). CDR1 SGHRS and CDR2 YFSETQ come from the germline V gene. V was shortened by 3 bases and J by 3 bases, with 9 bases between the two germline ends. The CDR3 extends over 13 amino acids. CDR3 in amino acids: CASSYRVDYGYTF. CDR3 bases read: TGCGCCAGCAGCTACAGGGTTGACTATGGC. The full variable domain, in which reference TRBV5-1 and TRBJ1-2 provide the parts outside the CDR3, is KAGVTQTPRYLIKTRGQQVTLSCSPISGHRSVSWYQQTPGQGLQFLFEYFSETQRNKGNFPGRFSGRQFSNSRSEMNVSTLELGDSALYLCASSYRVDYGYTFGSGTRLTVV.

As regards this clone: An end of the junction differs from the germline gene, which may be a read error. Read coverage stops 3 residues before the CDR3 terminus; the germline J gene supplies the remainder. This chain connects TRBV7-9 to TRBJ2-5; tentative D call: TRBD2 (7 bases). The CDR3 spans 15 residues. CDR1 and CDR2 (germline): SEHNR, FQNEAQ (reference sequence). The CDR3 spells CASSLKGGSEETQYF. CDR3 DNA, as far as it was read: TGTGCCAGTAGCTTAAAGGGGGGGTCAGAGGAGACC.

This clone has ten or more counts. The part of the CDR3 DNA that was read is TGCGCCAGCAGCTTGGTGGGGACAGGCCTGGAAGATACG. Translated, it gives CASSLVGTGLEDT. The complete CDR3 protein is CASSLVGTGLEDTQYF. J is TRBJ2-3 and V is TRBV5-1; TRBD1 matches at 8 bases. The read halts 3 residues ahead of the CDR3 end, with the missing end drawn from the germline J gene. J was trimmed by 5 bases and V by 0 bases; bases with no gene match: 8. Germline CDR1 reads SGHRS; CDR2 reads YFSETQ. The CDR3 has 16 residues.

This clone was counted ten times or more. The CDR3 reads CASMGGLEQYF. CDR3 DNA, as far as it was read: TGTGCCAGCATGGGGGGTCTCGAG. The V gene is TRBV2, the J gene TRBJ2-7; a weak D match, TRBD2 (6 bases). The CDR3 goes on 3 residues after the read ends, and that part is filled in from the germline J gene. CDR1 and CDR2 from the germline V gene are SNHLY and FYNNEI. This CDR3 is 11 amino acids long. V was trimmed by 7 bases and J by 6 bases, leaving 10 bases between them.

This clone was counted at least ten times. The read finishes 3 residues shy of the CDR3 end, and the germline J gene is used to complete it. The rearrangement uses TRBV5-4 and TRBJ1-1, with D perhaps matching TRBD1 (6 bases). Between the trimmed V and J ends, which lost 2 bases and 1 base, there was a span of 15 bases. In germline, CDR1 is SGHNT, CDR2 YYREEE (reference sequence). The CDR3 covers 16 residues. CDR3 DNA (partial): TGTGCCAGCAGCTTTGGTGGGGCACAGGGGAACACTGAA. Its translation: CASSFGGAQGNTE. The CDR3 in its entirety is CASSFGGAQGNTEAFF.

This clone was detected ten times or more. The read ends 3 residues before the CDR3 terminus; that terminus is restored from the germline J gene. The gene calls are TRBV7-9 and TRBJ2-3; 14 bases are shared with TRBD2. The J segment lost 6 bases and the V segment lost 8 bases, leaving 4 bases of the junction unmatched. Looked up from germline, CDR1 is SEHNR and CDR2 is FQNEAQ (reference sequence). The CDR3 is 14 residues long. The CDR3 region is CASGTSGSGDTQYF. The sequenced CDR3 bases are TGTGCCAGCGGGACTAGCGGGAGTGGCGATACG.

This clone appeared many times. The missing CDR3 end, 3 residues past where the read stops, is filled in from the germline J gene. This chain links TRBV7-9 with TRBJ1-2; 7 bases map to TRBD1. Germline lookup yields CDR1 SEHNR and CDR2 FQNEAQ (reference sequence). The CDR3 is 14 residues long. V was clipped by 8 bases and J by 7 bases; unmatched bases: 13. The sequenced part of the CDR3 DNA is TGTGCCAGCGTCCGGGACAGCTTTGTCTCTGGC. Translated, it gives CASVRDSFVSG. The complete CDR3 protein is CASVRDSFVSGYTF.

This clone occurred many times. The read terminates 3 residues ahead of where the CDR3 ends, so the germline J gene completes it. The chain uses TRBV18 and TRBJ1-3; D is perhaps TRBD1 (6 bases). The CDR3 is made up of 15 amino acids. V gave up 1 base and J gave up 1 base, with 8 bases separating them. Per the germline V gene, CDR1 is KGHSH and CDR2 is LQKENI. CDR3 region: CASSPRQESGNTIYF. The sequenced CDR3 bases are TGTGCCAGCTCACCACGACAGGAGTCTGGAAACACC.

This clone appeared many times. The read terminates 3 residues before the CDR3 end, so the remaining end is supplied by the germline J gene. The chain carries TRBV28 and TRBJ2-1; TRBD2 matches at 9 bases. With 6 bases clipped from V and 2 bases from J, the junction kept 11 bases outside the gene matches. The CDR3 sequence is 17 residues long. Germline V gene data show CDR1 as MDHEN and CDR2 as SYDVKM. CDR3 bases read: TGTGCCAGCAGACCCCTAGCGGGGAGGCTGACCTACAATGAG. Amino acids: CASRPLAGRLTYNE. The complete CDR3 protein is CASRPLAGRLTYNEQFF.

This clone was seen at least ten times. The CDR3 is cut off 3 residues early in the read; its end comes from the germline J gene. The gene calls are TRBV6-2 or TRBV6-3 and TRBJ2-7, with 9 bases lining up with TRBD2. CDR1 and CDR2 (germline): MNHEY, SVGEGT. This CDR3 is built from 13 residues. The junction had 1 base not matched to a gene; V was cut back by 5 bases and J by 2 bases. CDR3 sequence reads: CASSLAGTYEQYF. Partial CDR3 DNA: TGTGCCAGCAGTCTAGCGGGAACCTACGAG.

This clone was seen ten or more times. Sequencing ends 3 residues short of the CDR3 end; the germline J gene provides the rest. The chain recombines TRBV10-3 with TRBJ2-3, with unresolved D. The CDR3 extends over 12 amino acids. Germline CDR1 is ENHRY and CDR2 is SYGVKD. The covered CDR3 bases are TGTGCCATCAGCGTGGCTGAAGAGACG. It translates to CAISVAEET. Given in full, the CDR3 is CAISVAEETQYF.

This clone was detected many times. This CDR3 is CASSSAGTGVTGELFF. The part of the CDR3 DNA that was read is TGTGCCAGCAGCTCAGCCGGGACAGGGGTCACCGGGGAG. The rearrangement links TRBV7-6 to TRBJ2-2; 10 bases agree with TRBD1. The sequence runs out 3 residues before the end of the CDR3; the remainder is reconstructed from the germline J gene. J gave up 4 bases and V 4 bases, and 6 bases lay outside the gene matches. Per the germline V gene, CDR1 is SGHVS and CDR2 is FNYEAQ. This CDR3 is 16 amino acids long. Full variable domain (missing parts from reference TRBV7-6 and TRBJ2-2): GAGVSQSPRYKVTKRGQDVALRCDPISGHVSLYWYRQALGQGPEFLTYFNYEAQQDKSGLPNDRFSAERPEGSISTLTIQRTEQRDSAMYRCASSSAGTGVTGELFFGEGSRLTVL.

In this sample, this clone turned up many times. Read sequence stops 3 residues before the CDR3 end, and the germline J gene provides the missing end. The genes are TRBV19 and TRBJ1-6; 7 positions match TRBD1. The trim removed 7 bases at V and 6 bases at J, leaving 12 bases unmatched. This CDR3 contains 16 residues. Per the germline V gene, CDR1 is LNHDA and CDR2 is SQIVND (reference sequence). CDR3: CASTATTGTANSPLHF. CDR3 bases read: TGTGCCAGTACCGCAACCACCGGGACAGCTAATTCACCC.

This clone was counted at least ten times. With the read ending 3 residues before the CDR3 end, the germline J gene is used to fill in that end. The J gene is TRBJ2-2, the V gene TRBV12-3 or TRBV12-4; tentative D call: TRBD2 (6 bases). CDR3 size: 15 residues. The V end lost 6 bases, the J end lost 5 bases, and 16 bases lay between the germline ends. CDR3 DNA, as far as it was read: TGTGCCAGCAGACAACCGGCGGGGCGGACCGGGGAG. It translates to CASRQPAGRTGE. The full-length CDR3 reads as CASRQPAGRTGELFF.

About this clone itself: The observed sequence ends 3 residues before the CDR3 terminus, with the missing tail filled in from the germline J gene. The gene calls are TRBV11-3 and TRBJ2-7, with 7 bases fitting TRBD2. J was trimmed by 1 base and V by 5 bases; bases with no gene match: 8. CDR1 and CDR2 from the germline V gene are SGHNT and YENEEA. The CDR3 consists of 15 residues. The CDR3 loop is CASSRGEGLSYEQYF. The sequenced CDR3 bases are TGTGCCAGCAGCCGCGGGGAGGGGCTGTCCTACGAG.

This clone has ten or more counts. The read is 3 residues too short to cover the CDR3 end, so that end is filled in from the germline J gene. V gene TRBV20-1 combines with J gene TRBJ2-7; 8 bases are shared with TRBD1. After removal of 0 bases from V and 5 bases from J, the junction contained 9 bases not matched to a gene. The germline gives CDR1 DFQATT, CDR2 SNEGSKA (reference sequence). The CDR3 has 15 amino acids. Partial CDR3 DNA: TGCAGTGCTAGAGATCTGCGAGACAGGGGTCACGAG. Translated: CSARDLRDRGHE. The complete CDR3 sequence is CSARDLRDRGHEQYF.

At least ten counts were recorded for this clone. CDR3 amino acids: CASSSGELAGGGENTDTQYF. The DNA read from the CDR3 is TGTGCCAGCAGCTCAGGGGAACTAGCGGGGGGGGGCGAAAACACAGATACG. The J gene is TRBJ2-3, the V gene TRBV7-1; 13 bases are a match to TRBD2. The DNA ends 3 residues before the CDR3 does, and the rest of the CDR3 is filled in from the germline J gene. TRBV7-1 carries the ORF label, with uncertain function. This CDR3 has 20 residues. Trimming removed 1 base from V and 2 bases from J; junction bases left unmatched: 12.